The subject of this entry is one TCR beta chain. Measured with immunoSEQ multiplex PCR; TCRdb has only the in-frame clones, and not every one. The table has 200,000 to 250,000 clones, approximately 77% seen once. These data belong to a study of blood T cell repertoires in COVID-19. Study-level information: The samples span acute and convalescent COVID-19 from the United States, Italy and Spain.

The CDR3 loop spans 14 amino acids. The germline V gene encodes CDR1 SGHRS and CDR2 YFSETQ. V shed 7 bases and J shed 7 bases, with 20 bases lying between them. The TCR was taken from a woman aged 80 or older with acute or convalescent COVID-19. The chain combines TRBV5-1 with TRBJ1-2; the D is unclear. The sequenced sample consisted of peripheral blood. CDR3 DNA: TGCGCCAGCCAAAGGTCGGAGGGTGTTTCTGGCTACACCTTC. It is translated as CASQRSEGVSGYTF.